This TCR beta chain was recovered during a study of cytomegalovirus exposure and HLA in healthy donors. Broader study findings: The number of N-insertions in an Asian-associated ancestry cluster was reportedly below the approximately 690-donor mean in a later analysis. Analysis was carried out at a later point, and it linked a missense DCLRE1C variant to TCR beta V- and J-gene trimming.

As for this clone: Its target is unknown.

In germline, CDR1 is LNHDA, CDR2 SQIVND (reference sequence). Trimming at V came to 6 bases and at J to 5 bases, leaving 8 bases not matched to a gene. The CDR3 covers 14 residues. Use of 60 Vbeta and 13 Jbeta primers characterized the PCR. Method: immunoSEQ multiplex PCR; TCRdb's copy keeps in-frame clones and lacks some. The sample lists 130,000 to 150,000 clones, approximately 80% occurring once. The source of this sequence is a man between 18 and 29 years old in good health and CMV-seronegative. The specimen sequenced was PBMCs. This rearrangement joins TRBV19 to TRBJ2-7, with 9 bases matching TRBD1. The CDR3 nucleotides read TGTGCCAGTAGCATGGGACAGGGTTACAACGAGCAGTACTTC. It is translated as CASSMGQGYNEQYF.